This TCR beta chain appears in the sequencing data of a study of blood T cell repertoires in COVID-19. Study summary: Specimens from acute and convalescent COVID-19 originated in the United States, Italy and Spain.

Original analysis: Amplification of reference gene primers provided the estimated nucleated cell counts. Measured with immunoSEQ multiplex PCR; TCRdb has only the in-frame clones, and not every one. V, J and clone size are taken as reported in that table, and D and trimming were inferred from the DNA itself. In the table there are some 410,000 clones, 88% of which are singletons. Participants, 18 to 89 years old, spanned 25 or so US areas. Participants were placed into cohorts based on the clinical history they reported. V lost 6 bases and J lost 10; bases outside the gene matches: 13. Germline V gene data show CDR1 as LGHNT and CDR2 as FRNRAP. The CDR3 loop spans 15 amino acids.

The chain has TRBV12-5 and TRBJ2-1; 9 bases line up with TRBD2. This receptor was obtained from a woman aged 30 to 39 with acute COVID-19. The source material was PBMCs or T cells enriched from blood (not recorded which). CDR3 DNA sequence: TGTGCTAGTGGCCTTGAGGTAGCGGGGGCACAGGAGCAGTTCTTC. This gives the protein CASGLEVAGAQEQFF.